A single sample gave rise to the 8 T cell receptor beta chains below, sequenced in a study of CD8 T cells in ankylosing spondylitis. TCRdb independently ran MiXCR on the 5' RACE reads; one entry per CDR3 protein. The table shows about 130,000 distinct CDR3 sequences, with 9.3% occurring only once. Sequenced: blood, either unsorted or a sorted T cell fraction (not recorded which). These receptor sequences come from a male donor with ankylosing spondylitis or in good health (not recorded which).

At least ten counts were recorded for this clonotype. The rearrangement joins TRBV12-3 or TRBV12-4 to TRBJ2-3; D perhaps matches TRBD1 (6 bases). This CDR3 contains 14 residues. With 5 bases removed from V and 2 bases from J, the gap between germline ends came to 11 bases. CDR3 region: CASSPRQVTDTQYF. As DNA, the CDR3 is TGTGCCAGCAGTCCAAGACAGGTCACAGATACGCAGTATTTT.

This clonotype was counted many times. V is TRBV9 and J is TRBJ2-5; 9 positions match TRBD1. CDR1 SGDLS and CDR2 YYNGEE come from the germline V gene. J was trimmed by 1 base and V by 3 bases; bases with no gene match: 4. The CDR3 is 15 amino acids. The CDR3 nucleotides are TGTGCCAGCAGCGACAGGGGGCTATTCCAAGAGACCCAGTACTTC. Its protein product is CASSDRGLFQETQYF.

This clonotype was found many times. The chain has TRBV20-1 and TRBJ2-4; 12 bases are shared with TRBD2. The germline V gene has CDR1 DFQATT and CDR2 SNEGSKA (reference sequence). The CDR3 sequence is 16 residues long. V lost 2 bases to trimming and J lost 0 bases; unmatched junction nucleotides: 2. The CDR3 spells CSARPTSGRAKNIQYF. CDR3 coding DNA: TGCAGTGCTAGACCGACTAGCGGGAGAGCCAAAAACATTCAGTACTTC.

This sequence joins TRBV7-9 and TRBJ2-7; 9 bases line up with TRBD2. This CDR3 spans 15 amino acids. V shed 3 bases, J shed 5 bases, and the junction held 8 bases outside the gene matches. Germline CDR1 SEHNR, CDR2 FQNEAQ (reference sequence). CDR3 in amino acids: CASSFLAGGPNEQYF. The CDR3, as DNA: TGTGCCAGCAGCTTTCTGGCGGGAGGGCCCAACGAGCAGTACTTC.

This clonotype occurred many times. CDR3 region: CASSLSTYLTGGGQYF. In DNA form, the CDR3 reads TGTGCCAGCAGTTTATCGACATACTTGACTGGAGGTGGGCAGTACTTC. The V and J genes are TRBV28 and TRBJ2-7; TRBD2 might be the D (5 bases). Trimming shortened V by 1 base and J by 9 bases, and 22 bases separated the two germline ends. The CDR3 is 16 residues long. Germline CDR1 MDHEN, CDR2 SYDVKM. Drawing the rest from reference TRBV28 and TRBJ2-7, the complete variable domain is DVKVTQSSRYLVKRTGEKVFLECVQDMDHENMFWYRQDPGLGLRLIYFSYDVKMKEKGDIPEGYSVSREKKERFSLILESASTNQTSMYLCASSLSTYLTGGGQYFGPGTRLTVT.

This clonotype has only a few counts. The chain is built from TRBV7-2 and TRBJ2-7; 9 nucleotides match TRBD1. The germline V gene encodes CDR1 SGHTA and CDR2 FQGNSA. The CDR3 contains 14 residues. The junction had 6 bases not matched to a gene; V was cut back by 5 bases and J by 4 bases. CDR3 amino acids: CASSRAGQGYEQYF. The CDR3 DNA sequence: TGTGCCAGCAGCCGGGCCGGACAGGGGTACGAGCAGTACTTC.

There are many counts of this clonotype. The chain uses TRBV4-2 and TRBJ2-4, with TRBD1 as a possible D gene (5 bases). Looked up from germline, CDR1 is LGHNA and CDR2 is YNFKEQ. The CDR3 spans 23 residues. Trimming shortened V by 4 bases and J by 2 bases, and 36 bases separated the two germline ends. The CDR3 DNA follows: TGTGCCAGCAGCCGAACTCGACTCCAGGACATGGATGTCGGTGGGTTTACCAAAAACATTCAGTACTTC. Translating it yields CASSRTRLQDMDVGGFTKNIQYF.

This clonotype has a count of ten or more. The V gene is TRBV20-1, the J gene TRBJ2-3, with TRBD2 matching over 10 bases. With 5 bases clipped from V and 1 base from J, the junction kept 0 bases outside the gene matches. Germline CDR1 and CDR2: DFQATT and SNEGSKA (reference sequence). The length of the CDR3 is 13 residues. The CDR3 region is CSAGTSGTDTQYF. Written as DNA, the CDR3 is TGCAGTGCTGGGACTAGCGGCACAGATACGCAGTATTTT.